These 32 T cell receptor beta chains originate from one sample sequenced in a study of blood T cell repertoires in COVID-19. Assay used: immunoSEQ multiplex PCR; TCRdb lists only in-frame clones, some missing. The sample lists 250,000 to 350,000 clones, more than 70% occurring once. The sequencing input was PBMCs or T cells enriched from blood (not recorded which). The receptors come from a woman aged 60-75 years in a cohort exposed to, infected with or recovered from COVID-19 (not recorded which).

This chain uses TRBV2 with TRBJ2-5; maybe TRBD1 (6 bases). The germline V and J ends were trimmed by 8 bases and 4 bases, with 11 bases remaining between them. Germline assignment: CDR1 SNHLY and CDR2 FYNNEI. The CDR3 totals 12 residues. Here the CDR3 reads CASSRGAETQYF. The DNA for the CDR3 is TGTGCCAGCTCCAGGGGTGCAGAGACCCAGTACTTC. Full variable domain (rest looked up from reference TRBV2 and TRBJ2-5): EPEVTQTPSHQVTQMGQEVILRCVPISNHLYFYWYRQILGQKVEFLVSFYNNEISEKSEIFDDQFSVERPDGSNFTLKIRSTKLEDSAMYFCASSRGAETQYFGPGTRLLVL.

The chain couples TRBV13 to TRBJ2-3; 16 nucleotides align to TRBD2. Per germline, CDR1 PRHDT and CDR2 FYEKMQ (reference sequence). The CDR3 has 17 residues. Trimming cost V 4 bases and J 6 bases; bases outside gene matches: 7. Here the CDR3 DNA reads TGTGCCAGCAGCTGGACCGGGACTAGCGGGAGGGCTGATACGCAGTATTTT. This gives the protein CASSWTGTSGRADTQYF.

The rearrangement uses TRBV5-1 and TRBJ1-4; 8 positions match TRBD1. The CDR3 is 15 amino acids. Losses at the gene ends were 4 bases for V and 6 bases for J; bases not matched to a gene: 8. The germline CDR1 and CDR2 sequences are SGHRS and YFSETQ. This CDR3 reads CASSPRQGRDEKLFF. For the CDR3, the DNA is TGCGCCAGCAGCCCACGACAGGGGAGGGATGAAAAACTGTTTTTT. Using reference TRBV5-1 and TRBJ1-4 for the parts outside the CDR3, the full variable domain is KAGVTQTPRYLIKTRGQQVTLSCSPISGHRSVSWYQQTPGQGLQFLFEYFSETQRNKGNFPGRFSGRQFSNSRSEMNVSTLELGDSALYLCASSPRQGRDEKLFFGSGTQLSVL.

The chain joins TRBV30 to TRBJ1-5, with D possibly TRBD1 on 6 matching bases. Germline CDR1 and CDR2: GTSNPN and SVGIG (reference sequence). The CDR3 has 15 amino acids. Trimming removed 7 bases at V and 5 bases at J, with 21 bases between. The CDR3 region has the DNA TGTGCCTCATCGGCGGGGGGCGGGGGTCATCAGCCCCAGCATTTT. Encoded protein: CASSAGGGGHQPQHF.

The gene calls are TRBV15 and TRBJ2-1; 13 positions agree with TRBD2. The CDR3 contains 18 residues. From germline, CDR1 is LNHNV and CDR2 YYDKDF (reference sequence). Losses at the gene ends were 2 bases for V and 2 bases for J; bases not matched to a gene: 6. The CDR3 loop reads CATSRPGGTSGTYNEQFF. Written as DNA, the CDR3 is TGTGCCACCAGCAGACCCGGAGGGACTAGCGGGACCTACAATGAGCAGTTCTTC.

The chain links TRBV4-1 to TRBJ2-7; 8 nucleotides align to TRBD2. The J segment lost 6 bases and the V segment lost 2 bases, leaving 6 bases of the junction unmatched. The CDR3 runs 14 residues. The V gene's germline CDR1 is MGHRA and CDR2 YSYEKL. The CDR3 nucleotides are TGCGCCAGCAGCCAACGACTAGCGACTGGCGAGCAGTACTTC. This codes for CASSQRLATGEQYF.

The rearrangement joins TRBV28 to TRBJ1-4; no definite D call. Germline CDR1 reads MDHEN; CDR2 reads SYDVKM. The length of the CDR3 is 15 residues. The germline V and J ends were trimmed by 3 bases and 8 bases, with 16 bases remaining between them. CDR3 region: CASSFLSGVEEKLFF. CDR3 nucleotides: TGTGCCAGCAGTTTTCTATCCGGGGTGGAGGAAAAACTGTTTTTT.

V and J are TRBV27 and TRBJ2-1, with D possibly matching TRBD1 (5 bases). From germline, CDR1 is MNHEY and CDR2 SMNVEV (reference sequence). Trimming left V 6 bases short and J 0 bases short, with 18 bases between. The CDR3 has 17 residues. This CDR3 reads CASRFGQVGVSYNEQFF. CDR3 DNA sequence: TGTGCCAGCAGATTCGGACAAGTTGGTGTCTCCTACAATGAGCAGTTCTTC.

This clone ranks as medium-sized. The CDR3 DNA reads TGTGCCAGCAGAATCGGACTAGCGGGGGACAATGAGCAGTTCTTC. Its protein is CASRIGLAGDNEQFF. The rearrangement links TRBV5-6 to TRBJ2-1, with 13 nucleotides matching TRBD2. Germline CDR1 is SGHDT and CDR2 is YYEEEE. The length of the CDR3 is 15 residues. After removal of 5 bases from V and 5 bases from J, the junction contained 4 bases not matched to a gene. The full variable domain, its missing parts supplied by reference TRBV5-6 and TRBJ2-1, is DAGVTQSPTHLIKTRGQQVTLRCSPKSGHDTVSWYQQALGQGPQFIFQYYEEEERQRGNFPDRFSGHQFPNYSSELNVNALLLGDSALYLCASRIGLAGDNEQFFGPGTRLTVL.

The CDR3 spells CASSLGQGGNEKLFF. In DNA form, the CDR3 reads TGTGCCAGCAGCCTAGGACAGGGGGGGAATGAAAAACTGTTTTTT. This chain joins TRBV7-8 and TRBJ1-4, with 10 bases fitting TRBD1. Germline V gives CDR1 SGHVS, CDR2 FQNEAQ. The CDR3 extends over 15 amino acids. V shed 5 bases, J shed 5 bases, and the junction held 5 bases outside the gene matches.

This chain uses TRBV3-1 (or the pseudogene TRBV3-2) with TRBJ1-2, with a possible D match to TRBD1 (6 bases). The CDR3 covers 14 residues. V was cut by 3 bases and J by 1 base, with 9 bases left in between. Germline CDR1 is LGHDT and CDR2 is YNNKEL (reference sequence). CDR3 sequence reads: CASSHRGGNYGYTF. Written as DNA, the CDR3 is TGTGCCAGCAGCCACAGGGGTGGTAACTATGGCTACACCTTC.

The V and J genes are TRBV10-3 and TRBJ2-1, with D unresolved. Germline V gives CDR1 ENHRY, CDR2 SYGVKD. There are 13 residues in the CDR3. Deletions cut 2 bases from V and 7 bases from J, with 9 bases between. CDR3 nucleotide sequence: TGTGCCATCAGTGAGCCGAACAGAAATGAGCAGTTCTTC. It yields the protein CAISEPNRNEQFF.

The chain combines TRBV11-3 with TRBJ2-7, with D unclear. CDR1 SGHNT and CDR2 YENEEA come from the germline V gene. The CDR3 runs 14 residues. Trimming took off 11 bases at V and 4 bases at J, with 21 bases between the two ends. Written as DNA, the CDR3 is TGTGCCGGCCCGCGACTGCCAAGGATTTACGAGCAGTACTTC. This gives the protein CAGPRLPRIYEQYF.

J is TRBJ2-2 and V is TRBV6-5, with D possibly being TRBD1 (6 bases). The V gene lost 6 bases and the J gene lost 7 bases, with 12 bases spanning the gap. CDR3 length: 13 amino acids. CDR1 MNHEY and CDR2 SVGAGI come from the germline V gene. CDR3 bases: TGTGCCAGCAGGGGAAGGGGGTTCGGGGAGCTGTTTTTT. Protein sequence: CASRGRGFGELFF.

This clone was observed once. The V call is TRBV28, the J call TRBJ1-5; D is unclear. V lost 1 base and J lost 7, with 11 bases in between. Germline V gene lookup returns CDR1 MDHEN and CDR2 SYDVKM. The length of the CDR3 is 14 residues. CDR3 protein: CASSLSGFQQPQHF. CDR3 DNA sequence: TGTGCCAGCAGTTTATCGGGGTTCCAACAGCCCCAGCATTTT.

The J gene is TRBJ1-1, the V gene TRBV28; D unresolved. The CDR3 runs to 15 residues. V was shortened by 4 bases and J by 1 base, with 13 bases between the two germline ends. CDR1 and CDR2 from the germline V gene are MDHEN and SYDVKM. CDR3 sequence reads: CASSSPINRNTEAFF. The CDR3 coding sequence is TGTGCCAGCAGTTCCCCTATAAACCGGAACACTGAAGCTTTCTTT.

The V call is TRBV5-1, the J call TRBJ2-1, with 8 bases lining up with TRBD1. There are 12 residues in the CDR3. V was clipped by 2 bases and J by 14 bases; unmatched bases: 6. The germline V gene has CDR1 SGHRS and CDR2 YFSETQ. The CDR3 DNA reads as TGCGCCAGCAGCTTTTCCGGACAGGGCGAGTTCTTC. Translation: CASSFSGQGEFF.

The rearrangement joins TRBV5-1 to TRBJ1-2; TRBD1 agrees at 7 bases. CDR3 length: 14 residues. Germline assignment: CDR1 SGHRS and CDR2 YFSETQ. The V segment lost 0 bases and the J segment 8 bases; nucleotides outside the gene matches: 7. Here the CDR3 reads CASSLAGQAGGYTF. The CDR3 coding sequence is TGCGCCAGCAGCTTGGCCGGACAGGCCGGAGGCTACACCTTC.

The chain joins TRBV29-1 to TRBJ2-7; D ambiguous. Germline CDR1 SQVTM, CDR2 ANQGSEA. CDR3 size: 12 residues. Trimming took 4 bases from V and 2 from J, leaving 9 bases between them. CDR3 amino acids: CSVVLRTYEQYF. The CDR3 DNA sequence: TGCAGCGTTGTACTGCGGACCTACGAGCAGTACTTC.

The chain is built from TRBV28 and TRBJ2-3; D is ambiguous. This CDR3 has 12 residues. V was pared by 1 base and J by 7 bases, with 6 bases between. The germline CDR1 and CDR2 sequences are MDHEN and SYDVKM. CDR3 sequence: CASSLSVNTQYF. DNA of the CDR3: TGTGCCAGCAGTTTATCGGTGAATACGCAGTATTTT.

The rearrangement links TRBV20-1 to TRBJ2-7, with D possibly being TRBD2 (6 bases). The CDR3 totals 14 residues. Germline V gene sequence: CDR1 DFQATT, CDR2 SNEGSKA (reference sequence). The V and J ends lost 3 bases and 2 bases respectively, with 14 bases between them. Written as DNA, the CDR3 is TGCAGTGCTAGTACGACGGGAGTCGCCTACGAGCAGTACTTC. Encoded protein: CSASTTGVAYEQYF.

CDR3 protein: CASSVAGARAYGYTF. CDR3 nucleotide sequence: TGTGCCAGCAGCGTAGCAGGGGCGCGGGCCTATGGCTACACCTTC. The chain carries TRBV9 and TRBJ1-2, with D possibly being TRBD1 (6 bases). V was trimmed by 0 bases and J by 4 bases, leaving 13 bases between them. The germline V gene encodes CDR1 SGDLS and CDR2 YYNGEE. This CDR3 is built from 15 residues. Using reference TRBV9 and TRBJ1-2 for the parts outside the CDR3, the full variable domain is DSGVTQTPKHLITATGQRVTLRCSPRSGDLSVYWYQQSLDQGLQFLIQYYNGEERAKGNILERFSAQQFPDLHSELNLSSLELGDSALYFCASSVAGARAYGYTFGSGTRLTVV.

This chain uses TRBV18 with TRBJ2-3; D unresolved. The V end was cut by 2 bases, the J end by 3 bases, with 9 bases between. The CDR3 covers 14 residues. Germline CDR1 is KGHSH and CDR2 is LQKENI. The CDR3 DNA reads as TGTGCCAGCTCACCAATGACCGGGACAGATACGCAGTATTTT. Its protein is CASSPMTGTDTQYF.

The CDR3 is CASSLEGRNTEAFF. CDR3 coding DNA: TGCGCCAGCAGCTTGGAAGGGAGGAACACTGAAGCTTTCTTT. The chain joins TRBV5-1 to TRBJ1-1, with D unclear. Germline V gene lookup returns CDR1 SGHRS and CDR2 YFSETQ. V lost 0 bases and J 1 base, leaving 7 bases between the germline ends. The CDR3 is made up of 14 amino acids.

The chain's CDR3 is CATSDDRTGAYGYTF. In DNA, the CDR3 is TGTGCCACCAGTGATGATAGGACAGGGGCTTATGGCTACACCTTC. The V gene is TRBV24-1, the J gene TRBJ1-2; TRBD1 matches 9 bases. The CDR3 sequence is 15 residues long. In germline, CDR1 is KGHDR, CDR2 SFDVKD. V lost 3 bases to trimming and J lost 5 bases; unmatched junction nucleotides: 6.

This chain connects TRBV28 to TRBJ1-2; D gene ambiguous. The CDR3 covers 11 residues. CDR1 is MDHEN, CDR2 SYDVKM, per germline. Trimming removed 4 bases at V and 8 bases at J, with 8 bases between. The CDR3 is CASSSLRGYTF. The CDR3 coding sequence is TGTGCCAGCAGTTCCCTCCGGGGCTACACCTTC.

The chain is built from TRBV5-4 and TRBJ2-1; 12 bases are shared with TRBD2. The CDR3 runs 14 residues. CDR1 is SGHNT, CDR2 YYREEE, per germline (reference sequence). The J segment lost 8 bases and the V segment lost 4 bases, leaving 4 bases of the junction unmatched. This CDR3 reads CASSPSGREDEQFF. The CDR3 bases are TGTGCCAGCAGCCCTAGCGGGAGGGAGGATGAGCAGTTCTTC.

This clone was detected a few times. The J gene is TRBJ1-1, the V gene TRBV19, with TRBD1 matching 11 bases. Germline CDR1 and CDR2: LNHDA and SQIVND (reference sequence). J lost 4 bases, V lost 6 bases, and 4 bases had no gene match. The CDR3 is 14 amino acids. The CDR3 here is CASRLGTGGTEAFF. The CDR3 DNA reads TGTGCCAGTAGACTGGGGACAGGGGGCACTGAAGCTTTCTTT.

This chain connects TRBV7-9 to TRBJ1-4; weak D call: TRBD1 (6 bases). CDR1 is SEHNR, CDR2 FQNEAQ, per germline (reference sequence). The CDR3 contains 15 residues. V lost 5 bases, J lost 8 bases, and 18 bases lay in between. The CDR3 nucleotides read TGTGCCAGCAGCGCTTGGGACAAGGGTGGGGAAAAACTGTTTTTT. Translation: CASSAWDKGGEKLFF.

The chain carries TRBV28 and TRBJ2-7; TRBD1 aligns across 7 bases. The CDR3 sequence is 18 residues long. J gave up 0 bases and V 1 base, and 12 bases lay outside the gene matches. CDR1 is MDHEN, CDR2 SYDVKM, per germline. The CDR3 spells CASSLSDDRETISYEQYF. CDR3 sequence (DNA): TGTGCCAGCAGTTTATCCGACGACAGGGAAACAATCTCCTACGAGCAGTACTTC.

This clone appeared a single time. The rearrangement joins TRBV9 to TRBJ2-1, with 7 bases aligning to TRBD2. The CDR3 extends over 15 amino acids. Trimming took 0 bases from V and 4 from J; bases not matched to a gene: 4. Germline V CDR1 and CDR2: SGDLS, YYNGEE. The CDR3 coding sequence is TGTGCCAGCAGCGTAGCGGGACTAAGGTACAATGAGCAGTTCTTC. Translating gives CASSVAGLRYNEQFF.

The rearrangement joins TRBV27 to TRBJ2-7; the match to TRBD2 covers 7 bases. This CDR3 has 15 amino acids. CDR1 and CDR2 from the germline V gene are MNHEY and SMNVEV (reference sequence). V was clipped by 10 bases and J by 4 bases; unmatched bases: 16. CDR3 sequence: CATGRLGGSRYEQYF. DNA of the CDR3: TGTGCCACCGGGCGACTTGGCGGGAGTCGGTACGAGCAGTACTTC.